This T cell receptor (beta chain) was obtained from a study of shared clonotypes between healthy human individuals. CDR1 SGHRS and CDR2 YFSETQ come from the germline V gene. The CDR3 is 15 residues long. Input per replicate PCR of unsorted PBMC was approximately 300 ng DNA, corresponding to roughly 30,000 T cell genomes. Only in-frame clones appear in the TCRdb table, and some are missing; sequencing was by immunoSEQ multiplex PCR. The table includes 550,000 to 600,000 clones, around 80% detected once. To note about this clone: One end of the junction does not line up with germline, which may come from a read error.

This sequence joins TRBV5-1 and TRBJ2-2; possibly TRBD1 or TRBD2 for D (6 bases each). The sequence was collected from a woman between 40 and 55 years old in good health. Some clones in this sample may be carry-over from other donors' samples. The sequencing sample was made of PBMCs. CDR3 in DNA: TGCGCCAGCAGCTTGTATAGGGGGGACACCAGGGAGCTGTTTTTT. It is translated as CASSLYRGDTRELFF.